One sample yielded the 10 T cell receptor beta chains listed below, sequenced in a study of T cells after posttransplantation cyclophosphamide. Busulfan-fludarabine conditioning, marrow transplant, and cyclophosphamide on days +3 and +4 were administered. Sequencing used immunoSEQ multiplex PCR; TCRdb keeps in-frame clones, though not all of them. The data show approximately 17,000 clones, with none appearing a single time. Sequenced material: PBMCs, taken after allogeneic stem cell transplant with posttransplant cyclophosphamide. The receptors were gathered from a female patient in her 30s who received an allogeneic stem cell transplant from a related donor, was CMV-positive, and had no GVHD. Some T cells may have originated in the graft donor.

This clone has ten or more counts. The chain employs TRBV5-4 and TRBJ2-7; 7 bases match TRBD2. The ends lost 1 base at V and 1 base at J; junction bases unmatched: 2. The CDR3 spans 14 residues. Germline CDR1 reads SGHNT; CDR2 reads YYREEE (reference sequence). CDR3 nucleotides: TGTGCCAGCAGCTTGTGGGGGGGGTCCTACGAGCAGTACTTC. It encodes CASSLWGGSYEQYF.

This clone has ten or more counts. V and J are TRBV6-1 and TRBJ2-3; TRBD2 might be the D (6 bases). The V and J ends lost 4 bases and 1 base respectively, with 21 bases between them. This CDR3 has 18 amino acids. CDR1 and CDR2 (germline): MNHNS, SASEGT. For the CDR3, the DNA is TGTGCCAGCAGTGTTGCGGGATTAACGAAAGTAGGCACAGATACGCAGTATTTT. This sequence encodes CASSVAGLTKVGTDTQYF.

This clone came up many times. CDR3 sequence reads: CASSLSRVEQYF. DNA of the CDR3: TGTGCCAGCAGCTTATCCAGGGTCGAGCAGTACTTC. The V gene is TRBV7-2, the J gene TRBJ2-7; weak D call: TRBD1 (5 bases). The germline V gene has CDR1 SGHTA and CDR2 FQGNSA. With 2 bases removed from V and 6 bases from J, the gap between germline ends came to 8 bases. The CDR3 has 12 residues.

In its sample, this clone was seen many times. This CDR3 is CASSPGGTGTEAFF. The CDR3 DNA sequence: TGCGCCAGCAGCCCGGGGGGGACGGGGACTGAAGCTTTCTTT. The chain combines TRBV4-3 with TRBJ1-1; TRBD1 is a possible D gene (5 bases). Trimming removed 4 bases from V and 5 bases from J, with 14 bases in between. The CDR3 extends over 14 amino acids. Germline loops: CDR1 LGHNA, CDR2 YSLEER.

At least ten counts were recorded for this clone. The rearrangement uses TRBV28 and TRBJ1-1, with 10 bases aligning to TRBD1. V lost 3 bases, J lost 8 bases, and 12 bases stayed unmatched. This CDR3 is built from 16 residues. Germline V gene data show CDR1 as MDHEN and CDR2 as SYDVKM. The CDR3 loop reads CASSFPPWDRGGEAFF. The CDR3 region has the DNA TGTGCCAGCAGTTTCCCCCCGTGGGACAGGGGAGGGGAAGCTTTCTTT. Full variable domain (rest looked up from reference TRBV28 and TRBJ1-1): DVKVTQSSRYLVKRTGEKVFLECVQDMDHENMFWYRQDPGLGLRLIYFSYDVKMKEKGDIPEGYSVSREKKERFSLILESASTNQTSMYLCASSFPPWDRGGEAFFGQGTRLTVV.

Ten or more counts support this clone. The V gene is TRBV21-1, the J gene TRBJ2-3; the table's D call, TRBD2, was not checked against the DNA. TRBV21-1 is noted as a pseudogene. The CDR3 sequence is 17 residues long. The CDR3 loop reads CASSKRMGLAGMDTQYF. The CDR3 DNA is TGTGCCAGCAGCAAAAGGATGGGCCTAGCGGGAATGGATACGCAGTATTTT.

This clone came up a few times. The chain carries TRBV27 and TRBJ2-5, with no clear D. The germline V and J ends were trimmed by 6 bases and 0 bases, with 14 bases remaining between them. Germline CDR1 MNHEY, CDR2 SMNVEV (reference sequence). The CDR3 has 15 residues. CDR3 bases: TGTGCCAGCAGCCCCTTCAACTCGTACCAAGAGACCCAGTACTTC. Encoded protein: CASSPFNSYQETQYF.

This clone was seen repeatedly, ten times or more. CDR3 sequence (DNA): TGTGCCAGCAGCTTGACGACGGGATCGCTGTTAACCACAGATACGCAGTATTTT. Protein product: CASSLTTGSLLTTDTQYF. The V gene is TRBV5-6, the J gene TRBJ2-3; possibly TRBD2 for D (5 bases). The CDR3 covers 18 residues. V was shortened by 1 base and J by 2 bases, with 20 bases between the two germline ends. CDR1 and CDR2 from the germline V gene are SGHDT and YYEEEE.

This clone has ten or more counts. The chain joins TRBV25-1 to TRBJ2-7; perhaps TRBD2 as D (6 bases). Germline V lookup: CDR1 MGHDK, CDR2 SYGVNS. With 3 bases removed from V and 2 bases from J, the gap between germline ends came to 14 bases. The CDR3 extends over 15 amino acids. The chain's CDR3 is CASSDRAGLTYEQYF. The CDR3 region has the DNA TGTGCCAGCAGTGATAGAGCGGGCCTCACCTACGAGCAGTACTTC.

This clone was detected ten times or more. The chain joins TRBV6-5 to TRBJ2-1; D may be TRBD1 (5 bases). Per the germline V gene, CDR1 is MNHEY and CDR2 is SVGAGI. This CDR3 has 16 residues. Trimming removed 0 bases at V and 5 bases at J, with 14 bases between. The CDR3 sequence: CASSYSMRQRNNEQFF. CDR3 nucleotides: TGTGCCAGCAGTTACTCGATGAGACAGCGTAACAATGAGCAGTTCTTC.